This T cell receptor beta chain was captured by sequencing in a study of blood T cell repertoires in COVID-19. For the study at large: Acute and convalescent COVID-19 samples came from the United States, Italy and Spain. Nucleic acid was either cDNA or gDNA, and it came from T cells, B-cell-depleted T cells, or PBMCs.

This CDR3 is built from 14 residues. The germline gives CDR1 GTSNPN, CDR2 SVGIG (reference sequence). V dropped 2 bases and J dropped 0 bases, with 5 bases sitting between them. This clone is a singleton in its sample. Original processing notes: The authors estimated nucleated cell counts from reference gene primer amplification. The protocol was immunoSEQ multiplex PCR, while the TCRdb copy is restricted to in-frame clones and leaves out a portion. The D gene and trimming were derived from the DNA, and the V and J assignments and clone size from that table. The repertoire holds some 110,000 clones, with roughly 82% as singletons.

This receptor was obtained from a human donor in a cohort sampled during active COVID-19. The J gene is TRBJ2-6, the V gene TRBV30; no reliable D call. Material: peripheral blood. DNA of the CDR3: TGTGCCTGGAGTCAGTACTCTGGGGCCAACGTCCTGACTTTC. Amino acids: CAWSQYSGANVLTF.